The clone carrying this T cell receptor (beta chain) showed up just once. The data belong to a study of blood T cell repertoires in COVID-19. Study overall: Collection of acute and convalescent COVID-19 samples took place in the United States, Italy and Spain. T cells, B-cell-depleted T cells, or PBMCs provided the cDNA or gDNA that served as material.

Germline values: CDR1 MNHNY, CDR2 SVGAGI (reference sequence). CDR3 length: 12 amino acids. Trimming cost V 8 bases and J 4 bases, with 9 bases left between them. Authors' analysis steps: Nucleated cell number was recorded as an estimate derived from reference gene primer amplification. Sequencing used immunoSEQ multiplex PCR; TCRdb keeps in-frame clones, though not all of them. The DNA was the basis for D and trimming; V, J and clone size are from that table. The table lists around 260,000 clones, 85% to 90% of them singletons, with around 0.88% in the top ten. Input material: peripheral blood. The origin of this receptor is a man aged 30-40 years with acute or convalescent COVID-19. This chain joins TRBV6-6 and TRBJ1-3, with no clear D. CDR3 nucleotide sequence: TGTGCCAGCCACCTGCGGGGAAACACCATATATTTT. This gives the protein CASHLRGNTIYF.